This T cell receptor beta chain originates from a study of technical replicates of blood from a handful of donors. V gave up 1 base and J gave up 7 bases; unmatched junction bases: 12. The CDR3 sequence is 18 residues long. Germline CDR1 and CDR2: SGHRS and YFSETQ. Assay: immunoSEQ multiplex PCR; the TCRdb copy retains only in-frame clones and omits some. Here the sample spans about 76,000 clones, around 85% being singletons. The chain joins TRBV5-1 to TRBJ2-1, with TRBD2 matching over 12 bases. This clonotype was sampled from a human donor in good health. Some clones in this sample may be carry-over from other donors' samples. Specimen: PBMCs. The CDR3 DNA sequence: TGCGCCAGCAGCTTGATGGCTAGCGGGAGGGCCAATCAGAATGAGCAGTTCTTC. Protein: CASSLMASGRANQNEQFF.